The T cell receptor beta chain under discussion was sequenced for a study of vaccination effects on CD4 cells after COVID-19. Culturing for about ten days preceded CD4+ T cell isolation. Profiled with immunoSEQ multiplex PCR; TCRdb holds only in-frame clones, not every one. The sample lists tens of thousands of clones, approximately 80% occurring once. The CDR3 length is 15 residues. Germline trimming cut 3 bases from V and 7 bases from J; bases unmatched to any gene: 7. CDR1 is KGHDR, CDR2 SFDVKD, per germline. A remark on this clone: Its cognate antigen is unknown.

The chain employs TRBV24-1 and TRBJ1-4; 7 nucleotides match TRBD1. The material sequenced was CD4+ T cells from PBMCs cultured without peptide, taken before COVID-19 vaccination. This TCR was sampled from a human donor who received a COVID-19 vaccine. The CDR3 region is CATSDPGTDGEKLFF. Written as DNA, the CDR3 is TGTGCCACCAGTGATCCCGGGACAGATGGTGAAAAACTGTTTTTT.